A single sample is the source of the 31 T cell receptor beta chains below, sequenced in a study of shared clonotypes between healthy human individuals. Data came from immunoSEQ multiplex PCR; TCRdb stores just in-frame clones and leaves some out. The sample shows roughly 700,000 clones, 90% of them seen only once. The sample taken for sequencing was memory CD8+ T cells from PBMCs. The subset here: CD45RO+ cells pooled with CCR7-negative TemRA cells. The receptors originated from a man aged 18 to 35 in good health. Some clones in this sample may be carry-over from other donors' samples.

This rearrangement joins TRBV27 to TRBJ2-3; no reliable D call. The germline V gene encodes CDR1 MNHEY and CDR2 SMNVEV (reference sequence). This CDR3 comprises 14 residues. Trimming shortened V by 5 bases and J by 5 bases, and 14 bases separated the two germline ends. CDR3 region: CASSPLVLRDTQYF. In DNA, the CDR3 is TGTGCCAGCAGTCCCCTGGTATTAAGAGATACGCAGTATTTT.

V is TRBV27 and J is TRBJ1-4, with 7 bases identical to TRBD1. CDR3 length equals 15 residues. J was trimmed by 5 bases and V by 5 bases; bases with no gene match: 8. Germline V gene lookup returns CDR1 MNHEY and CDR2 SMNVEV (reference sequence). The CDR3 loop reads CASSAWTGENEKLFF. DNA for the CDR3: TGTGCCAGCAGTGCATGGACAGGAGAAAATGAAAAACTGTTTTTT.

The chain has TRBV28 and TRBJ1-4; 7 nucleotides match TRBD1. The germline gives CDR1 MDHEN, CDR2 SYDVKM. After removal of 7 bases from V and 11 bases from J, the junction contained 7 bases not matched to a gene. The CDR3 totals 12 residues. In nucleotides, the CDR3 is TGTGCCAGCACCAGGGACAGAGACAAACTGTTTTTT. This translates into CASTRDRDKLFF.

The gene calls are TRBV7-9 and TRBJ2-7; 11 nucleotides match TRBD1. The CDR3 contains 14 residues. V trimming: 5 bases; J trimming: 3 bases; junction bases outside the gene matches: 3. CDR1 and CDR2 from the germline V gene are SEHNR and FQNEAQ (reference sequence). CDR3: CASSPDRGHYEQYF. CDR3 bases: TGTGCCAGCAGCCCGGACAGGGGGCACTACGAGCAGTACTTC.

CDR3 DNA sequence: TGTGCCAGCAGTTCAACAGCGACAGGGAGTAATGAAAAACTGTTTTTT. Translated, it gives CASSSTATGSNEKLFF. The chain has TRBV28 and TRBJ1-4; 7 bases fit TRBD1. V shed 4 bases, J shed 4 bases, and the junction held 9 bases outside the gene matches. This CDR3 region has 16 residues. Germline V lookup: CDR1 MDHEN, CDR2 SYDVKM.

This clone occurred many times. J is TRBJ1-5 and V is TRBV6-4; D is uncertain. V lost 0 bases to trimming and J lost 3 bases, with 3 bases between them. The CDR3 has 13 amino acids. Germline V gene lookup returns CDR1 MRHNA and CDR2 SNTAGT. The CDR3 spells CASSDSANQPQHF. The CDR3 DNA sequence: TGTGCCAGCAGTGACTCGGCCAATCAGCCCCAGCATTTT.

The chain has TRBV7-6 and TRBJ2-7, with D tentatively TRBD1 or TRBD2 (5 bases each). Germline V gene data show CDR1 as SGHVS and CDR2 as FNYEAQ. The CDR3 has 14 residues. V was trimmed by 5 bases and J by 3 bases, leaving 14 bases between them. The CDR3 DNA sequence: TGTGCCAGCAGCAAAAGGGGAGAGGACTACGAGCAGTACTTC. Encoded protein: CASSKRGEDYEQYF.

CDR3 in DNA: TGTGCCAGCAGCGCCCCCAAGCAGAACCCTCAATATAGCAATCAGCCCCAGCATTTT. Amino acid sequence: CASSAPKQNPQYSNQPQHF. This chain joins TRBV7-8 and TRBJ1-5; D is unclear. Germline assignment: CDR1 SGHVS and CDR2 FQNEAQ. This CDR3 contains 19 residues. Between the trimmed V and J ends, which lost 5 bases and 0 bases, there was a span of 23 bases.

V is TRBV7-9 and J is TRBJ2-4; the D gene is possibly TRBD1 (6 bases). The CDR3 is 15 amino acids. CDR1 SEHNR and CDR2 FQNEAQ come from the germline V gene (reference sequence). V dropped 4 bases and J dropped 2 bases, with 12 bases sitting between them. CDR3 DNA: TGTGCCAGCAGCTGGTACAGGGAAACCAAAAACATTCAGTACTTC. Translated, it gives CASSWYRETKNIQYF. Full variable domain (missing parts from reference TRBV7-9 and TRBJ2-4): DTGVSQNPRHKITKRGQNVTFRCDPISEHNRLYWYRQTLGQGPEFLTYFQNEAQLEKSRLLSDRFSAERPKGSFSTLEIQRTEQGDSAMYLCASSWYRETKNIQYFGAGTRLSVL.

The chain is built from TRBV16 and TRBJ1-2; D remains ambiguous. CDR3 length equals 13 residues. Trimming took 2 bases from V and 4 from J, leaving 8 bases between them. CDR1 and CDR2 from the germline V gene are KGHSY and FQNENV. The CDR3: CASSQKGGYGYTF. DNA of the CDR3: TGTGCCAGCAGCCAAAAGGGCGGCTATGGCTACACCTTC.

J is TRBJ2-1 and V is TRBV19; tentatively, D is TRBD1 (6 bases). The V end was cut by 1 base, the J end by 8 bases, with 12 bases between. Germline assignment: CDR1 LNHDA and CDR2 SQIVND (reference sequence). The CDR3 covers 14 residues. This CDR3 is CASSIGGPRDEQFF. CDR3 coding DNA: TGTGCCAGTAGTATAGGGGGGCCCCGCGATGAGCAGTTCTTC.

The V call is TRBV28, the J call TRBJ2-3; D gene uncertain. V was cut by 5 bases and J by 2 bases, with 14 bases left in between. The CDR3 contains 15 residues. Looked up from germline, CDR1 is MDHEN and CDR2 is SYDVKM. CDR3: CASSTRTHFTDTQYF. For the CDR3, the DNA is TGTGCCAGCAGTACTCGGACGCACTTCACAGATACGCAGTATTTT.

CDR3 sequence reads: CASSDPLWTSGYNEQFF. For the CDR3, the DNA is TGTGCCAGCAGCGACCCTTTGTGGACTAGTGGCTACAATGAGCAGTTCTTC. The chain joins TRBV9 to TRBJ2-1, with 7 bases that match TRBD2. Germline values: CDR1 SGDLS, CDR2 YYNGEE. After removal of 3 bases from V and 3 bases from J, the junction contained 12 bases not matched to a gene. This CDR3 spans 17 amino acids.

The rearrangement uses TRBV7-9 and TRBJ2-5; possible D gene TRBD2, 6 bases. Trimming removed 4 bases from V and 5 bases from J, with 14 bases in between. The CDR3 totals 14 residues. Germline lookup yields CDR1 SEHNR and CDR2 FQNEAQ (reference sequence). DNA of the CDR3: TGTGCCAGCAGCTCGGGACTGCCCCGTGAGACCCAGTACTTC. It codes for CASSSGLPRETQYF.

The gene calls are TRBV6-1 and TRBJ2-7; TRBD1 matches at 7 bases. The V segment lost 4 bases and the J segment 4 bases; nucleotides outside the gene matches: 7. Looked up from germline, CDR1 is MNHNS and CDR2 is SASEGT. The CDR3 is 14 amino acids. The CDR3 here is CASSGWTGSYEQYF. CDR3 sequence (DNA): TGTGCCAGCAGTGGCTGGACAGGATCTTACGAGCAGTACTTC.

The table lists this clone with a count of one. The rearrangement joins TRBV11-2 to TRBJ2-7; 7 bases align to TRBD2. With 1 base clipped from V and 4 bases from J, the junction kept 10 bases outside the gene matches. CDR1 and CDR2 (germline): SGHAT, FQNNGV. CDR3 size: 16 residues. The CDR3 nucleotides read TGTGCCAGCAGCTTAGGAGTTCGGCTAGCGGATTACGAGCAGTACTTC. This translates into CASSLGVRLADYEQYF.

V is TRBV5-1 and J is TRBJ2-3; 7 bases fit TRBD2. V lost 6 bases and J lost 0; bases outside the gene matches: 13. The CDR3 has 17 amino acids. Germline V CDR1 and CDR2: SGHRS, YFSETQ. DNA for the CDR3: TGCGCCAGCAAAAGGTCCAATGAGCGGGACAGCACAGATACGCAGTATTTT. Translated: CASKRSNERDSTDTQYF.

The chain couples TRBV5-1 to TRBJ2-7, with 9 positions matching TRBD1. Trimming removed 0 bases from V and 4 bases from J; junction bases left unmatched: 8. The CDR3 consists of 16 residues. Germline loops: CDR1 SGHRS, CDR2 YFSETQ. CDR3 loop: CASSLGGTGTPYEQYF. The CDR3 DNA sequence: TGCGCCAGCAGCTTGGGAGGGACAGGGACACCGTACGAGCAGTACTTC.

The genes are TRBV5-4 and TRBJ2-1, with TRBD1 matching 7 bases. This CDR3 contains 16 residues. Trimming cost V 4 bases and J 2 bases; bases outside gene matches: 9. Germline V lookup: CDR1 SGHNT, CDR2 YYREEE (reference sequence). CDR3 residues: CASSRSRDRPYNEQFF. The CDR3 DNA is TGTGCCAGCAGCCGATCCCGGGACAGACCCTACAATGAGCAGTTCTTC.

This clone was picked up one time. The V call is TRBV5-1, the J call TRBJ2-7; no clear D. Germline V gene sequence: CDR1 SGHRS, CDR2 YFSETQ. V lost 1 base to trimming and J lost 3 bases, with 8 bases between them. This CDR3 spans 13 amino acids. CDR3 residues: CASSLQVGYEQYF. The CDR3 nucleotides are TGCGCCAGCAGCTTGCAGGTCGGCTACGAGCAGTACTTC.

Remarks on this clone: This same CDR3 is encoded by further DNA sequences in the sample. This chain links TRBV4-3 with TRBJ2-1; perhaps TRBD2 as D (6 bases). The CDR3 sequence is 15 residues long. Germline assignment: CDR1 LGHNA and CDR2 YSLEER. The ends were cut back, 0 bases at V and 2 bases at J, with 8 bases in the middle. DNA of the CDR3: TGCGCCAGCAGCCAAGATAGCGGAGCCTACAATGAGCAGTTCTTC. Translation: CASSQDSGAYNEQFF.

The chain recombines TRBV27 with TRBJ2-5; 10 nucleotides agree with TRBD2. The germline V gene encodes CDR1 MNHEY and CDR2 SMNVEV (reference sequence). The ends lost 5 bases at V and 4 bases at J; junction bases unmatched: 16. The CDR3 is made up of 18 amino acids. This CDR3 reads CASSASSVASGSRETQYF. CDR3 sequence (DNA): TGTGCCAGCAGTGCTTCGTCCGTGGCTAGCGGGAGTAGAGAGACCCAGTACTTC.

CDR3 region: CASSLRPPSRDRGKDTQYF. The CDR3 DNA is TGTGCCAGCAGTTTAAGACCCCCGTCCAGGGACAGGGGGAAAGATACGCAGTATTTT. The chain combines TRBV27 with TRBJ2-3, with 11 bases that match TRBD1. CDR3 length: 19 amino acids. Germline-derived CDR1 and CDR2 are MNHEY and SMNVEV (reference sequence). J was trimmed by 5 bases and V by 2 bases; bases with no gene match: 15.

This clone showed up just a few times. J is TRBJ2-5 and V is TRBV7-9; D may be TRBD1 (5 bases). V lost 5 bases and J lost 3, with 19 bases in between. CDR1 and CDR2 from the germline V gene are SEHNR and FQNEAQ (reference sequence). CDR3 length: 16 amino acids. CDR3 DNA: TGTGCCAGCAGCACCCGGGCAGGGCATACCGAAGAGACCCAGTACTTC. Protein sequence: CASSTRAGHTEETQYF.

The J gene is TRBJ2-7, the V gene TRBV10-3; 13 nucleotides agree with TRBD2. J was trimmed by 4 bases and V by 10 bases; bases with no gene match: 7. The CDR3 spans 14 residues. The germline CDR1 and CDR2 sequences are ENHRY and SYGVKD. The chain's CDR3 is CATGLAGVSYEQYF. The DNA of the CDR3 is TGTGCCACCGGACTAGCGGGAGTTTCGTACGAGCAGTACTTC.

The rearrangement joins TRBV28 to TRBJ2-5; TRBD2 matches at 9 bases. The V gene end was trimmed by 1 base and the J gene end by 5 bases; junction bases not matched to a gene: 8. CDR1 MDHEN and CDR2 SYDVKM come from the germline V gene. This CDR3 has 16 amino acids. CDR3 bases: TGTGCCAGCAGTTTATTGCGGGAGGGCCAGGGGGAGACCCAGTACTTC. It encodes CASSLLREGQGETQYF.

This clone is a singleton in its sample. The chain links TRBV7-6 to TRBJ2-7, with TRBD1 identical over 10 bases. This CDR3 is built from 16 residues. V dropped 5 bases and J dropped 1; count of bases not matched to a gene: 8. The germline V gene encodes CDR1 SGHVS and CDR2 FNYEAQ. The CDR3 is CASSKADRGLSYEQYF. The CDR3 DNA follows: TGTGCCAGCAGCAAAGCCGACAGGGGGCTTTCCTACGAGCAGTACTTC.

The J gene is TRBJ2-1, the V gene TRBV6-1; D is possibly TRBD2 (7 bases). Germline V gene sequence: CDR1 MNHNS, CDR2 SASEGT. Trimming stripped 6 bases from V and 4 bases from J, with 13 bases between. The CDR3 runs to 14 residues. As DNA, the CDR3 is TGTGCCAGCAGAGGGGGGGGCGCTTACAATGAGCAGTTCTTC. Translation gives CASRGGGAYNEQFF.

The genes are TRBV4-2 and TRBJ2-3, with TRBD2 matching 8 bases. This CDR3 region has 15 residues. V lost 4 bases to trimming and J lost 0 bases; unmatched junction nucleotides: 3. Germline loops: CDR1 LGHNA, CDR2 YNFKEQ. CDR3 in DNA: TGTGCCAGCAGCCGAATAGCGGGGAGCACAGATACGCAGTATTTT. It specifies CASSRIAGSTDTQYF.

The chain is built from TRBV5-1 and TRBJ2-7; D possibly corresponds to TRBD2 (6 bases). The germline CDR1 and CDR2 sequences are SGHRS and YFSETQ. This CDR3 comprises 14 residues. Trimming took 7 bases from V and 4 from J, leaving 18 bases between them. As DNA, the CDR3 is TGCGCCAGCGGCGCCGGGACTCACCCTTACGAGCAGTACTTC. Residues: CASGAGTHPYEQYF.

This clone was seen only a few times. This sequence joins TRBV28 and TRBJ1-4; 7 bases fit TRBD1. The CDR3 extends over 17 amino acids. Germline V gene lookup returns CDR1 MDHEN and CDR2 SYDVKM. Losses at the gene ends were 2 bases for V and 1 base for J; bases not matched to a gene: 7. The CDR3 here is CASSLRLAGGTNEKLFF. The DNA of the CDR3 is TGTGCCAGCAGTTTAAGACTCGCAGGGGGAACTAATGAAAAACTGTTTTTT.